A selection of T cell receptor beta chains follows, all from one sample in a study of response to subunit inactivated influenza vaccine. Using its own MiXCR run on the RT-PCR reads, TCRdb lists one record per CDR3 protein. The sample holds about 830,000 distinct CDR3 sequences, 15% to 20% seen once. The material was PBMCs from blood, obtained approximately 5 days after vaccination. Receptors originate from a man aged 45 to 65 who received an inactivated influenza vaccine. The CDR3 runs from the conserved cysteine through the conserved F or W. The D gene is left open where the match is weak. Size tells how often a clone was seen (once, few, many) or the class of an expanded clone, and some rows leave it out.

d_call	v_call	j_call	clone_size	cdr3_nt	cdr3_aa
-	TRBV29-1	TRBJ2-2	-	TGCAGCGTTGGGCAGGGTCCAAGGGAGCTGTTTTTT	CSVGQGPRELFF
-	TRBV4-3	TRBJ2-3	many	TGCGCCAGCAGCCAGACGGGGGCCCGTTCCAGCACAGATACGCAGTATTTT	CASSQTGARSSTDTQYF
-	TRBV7-9	TRBJ1-2	few	TGTGCCAGCAGTGGAGACAGGTCGGAGCACTATGGCTACACCTTC	CASSGDRSEHYGYTF
-	TRBV7-9	TRBJ2-5	-	TGTGCCAGCAGCTATCAAACGGGGGTCGGAGAGACCCAGTACTTC	CASSYQTGVGETQYF
-	TRBV20-1	TRBJ1-4	-	TGCAGTGCTAGAGATCGGGGTACGAATGAAAAACTGTTTTTT	CSARDRGTNEKLFF
-	TRBV10-3	TRBJ2-1	-	TGTGCCATCAGTGCTACAGAGCTCTCCTACAATGAGCAGTTCTTC	CAISATELSYNEQFF
-	TRBV9	TRBJ2-1	-	TGTGCCAGCAGCGTCGGGGTGGGTAGCGGCAATGAGCAGTTCTTC	CASSVGVGSGNEQFF
TRBD1	TRBV20-1	TRBJ2-5	-	TGCAGTGCTAGAGACGACGGACAGGATCGGGCGGAGACCCAGTACTTC	CSARDDGQDRAETQYF
-	TRBV25-1	TRBJ2-6	-	TGTGCCAGCAGTCCCTACCCCACCTCTGGGGCCAACGTCCTGACTTTC	CASSPYPTSGANVLTF
-	TRBV12-3/TRBV12-4	TRBJ2-2	-	TGTGCCAGCTCGCTCCGGGAGCTGTTTTTT	CASSLRELFF
TRBD1	TRBV12-3/TRBV12-4	TRBJ2-3	few	TGTGCCAGCAGTTTACGGGACAGTTTTCCGGCGCAGTATTTT	CASSLRDSFPAQYF
TRBD2	TRBV12-3/TRBV12-4	TRBJ2-1	many	TGTGCCAGCACGGCTAGCGGGAGTAATGAGCAGTTCTTC	CASTASGSNEQFF
TRBD2	TRBV3-1	TRBJ2-7	few	TGTGCCAGCAGCCAAGCTAGCGGGAGTGGGATGGAGCAGTACTTC	CASSQASGSGMEQYF
TRBD2	TRBV5-1	TRBJ2-3	many	TGCGCCAGCAGCTTGGGGAGCGGGGGCACAGATACGCAGTATTTT	CASSLGSGGTDTQYF
-	TRBV12-3/TRBV12-4	TRBJ2-1	few	TGTGCCAGCAGTTTATCTATGGGGGGAGGTGATGAGCAGTTCTTC	CASSLSMGGGDEQFF
TRBD1	TRBV5-6	TRBJ2-7	-	TGTGCCAGCAGCGGGAGCCCGGGACAGGGGGTATACGAGCAGTACTTC	CASSGSPGQGVYEQYF
TRBD2	TRBV7-6	TRBJ2-7	few	TGTGCCAGCAGCTTACTGGCTAGCGGGGGACCTGCCTACGAGCAGTACTTC	CASSLLASGGPAYEQYF
TRBD2	TRBV6-2/TRBV6-3	TRBJ2-1	few	TGTGCCAGCAGGGGCGGGAGGGGATACAATGAGCAGTTCTTC	CASRGGRGYNEQFF
TRBD2	TRBV10-3	TRBJ2-2	-	TGTGCCATCAGTAGAGGACTAGCGGGGATAATGAACACCGGGGAGCTGTTTTTT	CAISRGLAGIMNTGELFF